One T cell receptor beta chain is described in this entry. What antigen it recognizes has not been identified. No base quality information exists; no much larger clone differs at one position. Taken with the paper, the label for time point translates to: week 35, safety follow-up. Each vaccine dose was 300 ug of a 20-mer mutant IDH1 peptide in Montanide, given subcutaneously with topical imiquimod. Patients were given eight vaccinations, in weeks 1, 3, 5, 7, 11, 15, 19 and 23, which matched visits V03 through V10. All donors had newly diagnosed IDH1-mutant astrocytomas of WHO grade 3 or 4 that showed loss of nuclear ATRX. The samples were drawn from NOA16, a multicentre, single-arm, open-label phase I trial in Germany that tested a mutant IDH1 peptide vaccine in humans for the first time. The DNeasy Blood and Tissue Kit was used to extract genomic DNA from EDTA blood for TCRB sequencing. The library was built by means of the immunoSEQ multiplex PCR assay. Rearranged TCR beta chain sequences were amplified using the hsTCRB Kit according to the manufacturer's protocol. Sequencing of TCRB libraries was carried out on an Illumina MiSeq. Per the authors' processing: The proprietary platform of the kit vendor was used for demultiplexing, trimming and gene mapping. Not all clones reach the TCRdb copy of this immuneACCESS table, which keeps in-frame sequences only. Checked studies attribute under half of the gap to unresolved V genes and leave the rest unexplained. V, J and clone size are taken as reported in that table, and D and trimming were inferred from the DNA itself. The sample data list 50,000 to 70,000 clones, and 84% of these were observed just once. Jointly, the top ten make up 3.5% to 4.5% of the sample.

V is pared back by 5 bases and J by 7 bases, with 14 bases lying between the germline termini. The CDR3 sequence holds 13 residues, the cysteine and phenylalanine included. Left in the record is the CDR3 DNA by itself, 39 bases read in frame from the first base. Sequences MNHEY (CDR1) and SMNVEV (CDR2) are obtained from the germline V gene (reference sequence). The sample belongs to a study of a mutant IDH1 vaccine in newly diagnosed glioma (dated by TCRdb to the early 2020s). Notes on the research overall: Vaccination started 4-6 weeks after radiotherapy alone, or was given together with temozolomide cycles in the groups whose treatment included chemotherapy. The approximately 32 treated patients were 62.5% male and around 40% female, with a mean age of approximately 40 years. Before enrollment, patients had received standard therapy of radiotherapy alone, temozolomide alone, or radiochemotherapy with temozolomide; most received the combination. The week-35 safety follow-up took place at visit V12, and the week-47 end of study took place at visit V13. Peripheral blood was drawn at six visits: V03 (baseline), V05, V07, V10, V12 and V13. Longitudinal TCRB deep sequencing was done for 25 to 30 treated patients, wherever samples were available for exploratory analyses. The paper as a whole reports these results and caveats: Selection of PBMC samples for TCRB deep sequencing was based on availability. No apparent relationship was observed between pseudoprogression and alterations in the top peripheral T cell clonotypes detected by TCRB sequencing. Immune responses induced by the vaccine were seen in 90% to 95% of patients across multiple MHC alleles. It was noted by the authors that analyses of patient blood samples could not be reproduced owing to sample limitations.

This specimen consisted of PBMCs, obtained from a glioma patient whose treatment included an IDH1 peptide vaccine. The chain employs TRBV27 and TRBJ2-5; no D gene call is confident. The clonotype originates from a man aged 25-45 years with glioma. The CDR3 region: CASSPDFMGTQYF. The nucleotide sequence is TGTGCCAGCAGTCCCGACTTTATGGGGACCCAGTACTTC.